A selection of T cell receptor beta chains follows, all from one sample in a study. One entry per CDR3 protein, called by TCRdb with MiXCR from the 5' RACE reads. The sample contains approximately 23,000 distinct CDR3 sequences, 30% of which appear only once. Sequenced material: tumor-infiltrating naive CD4+ T cells sorted from the breast tumor. The source of these receptors is a female donor with breast cancer. CDR3s include the opening cysteine and the closing phenylalanine or tryptophan. Fields, in order: J gene, D gene, V gene, CDR3 protein. D genes are given only for firm matches.

>TRBJ1-1|-|TRBV19
CASSTRQPNTEAFF
>TRBJ2-1|TRBD2|TRBV20-1
CSARGGGSVEQFF
>TRBJ1-3|-|TRBV20-1
CSASSLSGNTIYF
>TRBJ1-1|-|TRBV5-1
CASRSGGTEAFF
>TRBJ1-1|-|TRBV9
CASSAGGNSGTEAFF
>TRBJ1-3|-|TRBV6-5
CASSGGLDGSGNTIYF
>TRBJ1-6|-|TRBV4-1
CASSQYAARINNPPLHF
>TRBJ1-2|-|TRBV7-9
CASSLVFRGRSGGYTF
>TRBJ2-1|TRBD2|TRBV20-1
CSARSLRTSGRAGEQFF
>TRBJ1-5|-|TRBV7-8
CASGPLGGRRSNQPQHF
>TRBJ2-1|TRBD1|TRBV18
CASSPRTGDNEQFF
>TRBJ2-3|-|TRBV5-4
CASSSMTSTRDTQYF
>TRBJ1-1|TRBD1|TRBV18
CASSPYRDRSTEAFF
>TRBJ2-3|-|TRBV12-3/TRBV12-4
CASSPGTFPRGDTQYF
>TRBJ1-2|TRBD1|TRBV4-2
CASSQPTGGDYGYTF